Detailed here is one T cell receptor (beta chain). Its specificity is not known. Per germline, CDR1 MDHEN and CDR2 SYDVKM. The CDR3 has 12 residues. V was shortened by 3 bases and J by 4 bases, with 5 bases between the two germline ends. Methods used by the authors: In the immunoSEQ data, sequences were junction-only and lacked quality scores, so filtering differed. Libraries were prepared by immunoSEQ multiplex PCR; TCRdb keeps only in-frame clonotypes and omits some of them. V, J and clone size reflect that table, while D and trimming were determined from the DNA. The sample has hundreds of thousands of clones, approximately 96% seen once; the top ten hold roughly 0.12%. This sample is drawn from a study of shared clonotypes between healthy human individuals. Overall study results and limits: The study drew on few donors, limiting represented genetic and exposure-history diversity.

Terminally differentiated effector memory CD45RA+ cells were left out of the naive CD8 fraction, which was CD45RO-negative and positively selected for CCR7. Every donor was a Caucasian adult from Nashville, Tennessee. The genes are TRBV28 and TRBJ2-3, with no clear D. The source material was naive CD8+ T cells sorted from blood. This receptor was taken from a woman between 25 and 40 years old in good health. The DNA for the CDR3 is TGTGCCAGCAGTTTTTTTCCAGATACGCAGTATTTT. Its translation: CASSFFPDTQYF.